This T cell receptor beta chain came from a study of T-cell reconstitution after alpha-beta-depleted transplantation in children. This clonotype was picked up a small number of times. The authors prepared the TCRbeta library with unique molecular identifiers. MiXCR was run by TCRdb on the PCR reads, yielding one entry per CDR3 protein. Seen here are 440,000 or so distinct CDR3 sequences, approximately 11% observed once, and the top ten hold 4.5% to 7%. The receptor's source is a human donor who donated a stem cell graft to a child with acute myeloid leukemia. Source: PBMCs from the stem cell graft donor, taken from the stem cell graft.

CDR3 sequence: CASSPTGGGQPQHF. In DNA form, the CDR3 reads TGTGCCAGTAGTCCCACAGGGGGCGGACAGCCCCAGCATTTT. The chain combines TRBV19 with TRBJ1-5, with 9 bases identical to TRBD1. V lost 5 bases to trimming and J lost 7 bases; unmatched junction nucleotides: 6. Germline CDR1 reads LNHDA; CDR2 reads SQIVND (reference sequence). CDR3 length: 14 residues.